The text below deals with one T cell receptor beta chain. Clones were read by immunoSEQ multiplex PCR, and TCRdb kept only the in-frame ones, dropping some. The table lists 78,000 or so clones, 94% of them singletons, with roughly 3.2% in the top ten. From germline, CDR1 is SGHTA and CDR2 FQGTGA. This CDR3 has 15 residues. V was clipped by 5 bases and J by 3 bases, with 15 bases between them. The sample originates from a study of cytomegalovirus exposure and HLA in healthy donors. The source is a woman aged 18 to 35 in good health and CMV-seropositive. The sample was PBMCs. This rearrangement joins TRBV7-3 to TRBJ2-3; a weak D match, TRBD1 (6 bases). The DNA of the CDR3 is TGTGCCAGCAGCCCAGGGGTAGCAGAGACAGATACGCAGTATTTT. Translated: CASSPGVAETDTQYF.